These T cell receptor beta chains were read from a single sample in a study of PD-1 blockade in classical Hodgkin lymphoma. The repertoire was sequenced with immunoSEQ multiplex PCR; TCRdb's copy has only in-frame clones and lacks some. The repertoire holds about 30,000 clones, with over 70% as singletons. Sequences were derived from peripheral blood mononuclear cells (PBMCs), sampled before the second cycle of nivolumab. These receptors all come from a human donor with classical Hodgkin lymphoma. CDR3s include the opening cysteine and the closing phenylalanine or tryptophan. A D gene is named only where the DNA matches it firmly. Expanded clones get a size class; other rows say once, few or many, or leave the size out.

TRBV4-3,-,TRBJ2-3,-,CASSQEEGGVFGTDTQYF,TGCGCCAGCAGCCAAGAAGAGGGCGGGGTTTTCGGCACAGATACGCAGTATTTT
TRBV11-1,-,TRBJ1-1,-,CASSPVEYTEAFF,TGTGCCAGCAGCCCAGTGGAGTACACTGAAGCTTTCTTT
TRBV5-6,-,TRBJ2-7,-,CASSLRQVYEQYF,TGTGCCAGCAGCTTGAGGCAGGTCTACGAGCAGTACTTC
TRBV6-1,TRBD1,TRBJ1-5,few,CASKDRVNQPQHF,TGTGCCAGCAAGGACAGGGTCAATCAGCCCCAGCATTTT
TRBV7-9,TRBD1,TRBJ1-4,-,CASSLGQGAEKLFF,TGTGCCAGCAGCTTAGGACAGGGGGCAGAAAAACTGTTTTTT
TRBV4-1,-,TRBJ1-2,once,CASSREVSTNYGYTF,TGCGCCAGCAGCCGGGAGGTTAGTACTAACTATGGCTACACCTTC
TRBV29-1,-,TRBJ1-1,few,CSVVEQPNTEAFF,TGCAGCGTTGTCGAACAGCCGAACACTGAAGCTTTCTTT
TRBV7-2,-,TRBJ1-1,-,CASADRVGNTEAFF,TGTGCCAGCGCCGACCGCGTCGGGAACACTGAAGCTTTCTTT
TRBV18,-,TRBJ2-3,-,CASSPGDTQYF,TGTGCCAGCTCACCGGGAGATACGCAGTATTTT
TRBV30,-,TRBJ2-5,-,CAWSRNRALQETQYF,TGTGCCTGGAGTCGGAACCGGGCCCTACAAGAGACCCAGTACTTC
TRBV27,TRBD1,TRBJ1-3,-,CASSLSKGGGNTIYF,TGTGCCAGCAGTTTATCGAAAGGGGGCGGAAACACCATATATTTT
TRBV28,-,TRBJ2-7,-,CASSLLPGGGYEQYF,TGTGCCAGCAGTTTATTGCCGGGCGGAGGGTACGAGCAGTACTTC
TRBV5-1,TRBD2,TRBJ2-3,once,CASSRTSGRADTQYF,TGCGCCAGCAGCCGTACTAGCGGAAGGGCAGATACGCAGTATTTT
TRBV9,-,TRBJ1-4,-,CASSAGQQFNEKLFF,TGTGCCAGCAGCGCAGGACAGCAGTTTAATGAAAAACTGTTTTTT
TRBV10-3,-,TRBJ2-7,few,CAISEGQGREQYF,TGTGCCATCAGTGAGGGCCAGGGCAGAGAGCAGTACTTC
TRBV5-4,-,TRBJ2-3,-,CASSLDRVADTQYF,TGTGCCAGCAGCTTGGACAGGGTCGCAGATACGCAGTATTTT
TRBV10-3,-,TRBJ2-4,few,CAISETEDRGLDKNIQYF,TGTGCCATCAGTGAGACCGAGGACAGGGGACTAGACAAAAACATTCAGTACTTC
TRBV30,TRBD2,TRBJ2-3,-,CAWSALAGGVQYF,TGTGCCTGGAGTGCCCTAGCGGGAGGGGTGCAGTATTTT
TRBV19,TRBD2,TRBJ2-3,-,CASSILAGSDTQYF,TGTGCCAGTAGTATCCTAGCGGGATCGGATACGCAGTATTTT
TRBV28,-,TRBJ2-5,-,CASSPPNRAGETQYF,TGTGCCAGCAGTCCACCGAACAGGGCAGGAGAGACCCAGTACTTC
TRBV28,-,TRBJ2-3,-,CASKGRSTDTQYF,TGTGCAAGCAAGGGACGCAGCACAGATACGCAGTATTTT
TRBV10-3,-,TRBJ2-5,once,CAISDGEGETQYF,TGTGCCATCAGTGACGGGGAAGGGGAGACCCAGTACTTC
TRBV21-1,-,TRBJ2-7,-,CASSPPGPPLYEQYF,TGTGCCAGCAGCCCCCCGGGCCCGCCCTTGTACGAGCAGTACTTC
TRBV19,-,TRBJ2-6,-,CASSIDSSGANVLTF,TGTGCCAGTAGTATCGACAGTTCTGGGGCCAACGTCCTGACTTTC
TRBV6-5,-,TRBJ2-7,-,CASSSPGGATYEQYF,TGTGCCAGCAGTTCTCCCGGCGGGGCCACCTACGAGCAGTACTTC
TRBV29-1,TRBD1,TRBJ2-7,-,CSALQGAQPEQYF,TGCAGCGCCCTACAGGGGGCGCAACCCGAGCAGTACTTC
TRBV11-2,-,TRBJ2-7,-,CASSNSGFSYEQYF,TGTGCCAGCAGCAATTCGGGGTTCTCCTACGAGCAGTACTTC
TRBV2,-,TRBJ1-5,-,CASTRDSNQPQHF,TGTGCCAGCACACGGGACAGCAATCAGCCCCAGCATTTT
TRBV6-5,-,TRBJ1-1,-,CASQRQMNTEAFF,TGTGCCAGCCAGAGACAGATGAACACTGAAGCTTTCTTT
TRBV28,-,TRBJ1-2,-,CASSLFPGRGGGYTF,TGTGCCAGCAGTTTATTCCCGGGGCGGGGTGGTGGCTACACCTTC
TRBV7-9,-,TRBJ1-2,-,CASNANYGYTF,TGTGCCAGCAACGCTAACTATGGCTACACCTTC
TRBV6-5,-,TRBJ1-6,-,CASSYSTRGNSPLHF,TGTGCCAGCAGTTACTCGACAAGGGGAAATTCACCCCTCCACTTT
TRBV7-2,-,TRBJ2-7,few,CASSSSTGGFSYEQYF,TGTGCCAGCAGCTCCTCGACGGGTGGGTTTTCCTACGAGCAGTACTTC
TRBV7-2,TRBD1,TRBJ2-5,-,CASSLAQDRGPETQYF,TGCGCCAGCAGCTTAGCGCAGGACAGGGGGCCAGAGACCCAGTACTTC
TRBV7-3,-,TRBJ1-1,-,CASSLSDSTEAFF,TGTGCCAGCAGCTTAAGTGACAGTACTGAAGCTTTCTTT
TRBV7-9,-,TRBJ2-1,-,CASSTGVGERHNEQFF,TGTGCCAGCAGCACGGGGGTTGGGGAGCGGCACAATGAGCAGTTCTTC
TRBV27,TRBD1,TRBJ2-5,-,CASSSLGQGAMGKTQYF,TGTGCCAGCAGTTCCCTGGGACAGGGGGCAATGGGAAAGACCCAGTACTTC
TRBV5-5,TRBD1,TRBJ2-7,-,CASRLGMGTGNYEQYF,TGTGCCAGCAGGTTGGGGATGGGGACAGGGAATTACGAGCAGTACTTC
TRBV6-1,-,TRBJ1-3,-,CASSVGRFSGNTIYF,TGTGCCAGCAGTGTCGGACGGTTCTCTGGAAACACCATATATTTT
TRBV30,-,TRBJ2-2,once,CAWSLGTGELFF,TGTGCCTGGAGTTTAGGAACCGGGGAGCTGTTTTTT
TRBV30,-,TRBJ1-2,medium-sized,CAWSAGFEDGYTF,TGTGCCTGGAGTGCCGGGTTCGAGGATGGCTACACCTTC
TRBV4-2,-,TRBJ1-5,-,CASSQEIHSNQPQHF,TGTGCCAGCAGCCAAGAGATTCATAGCAATCAGCCCCAGCATTTT
TRBV27,TRBD2,TRBJ2-1,-,CASRRSGGAYNEQFF,TGTGCCAGCAGGCGTAGCGGGGGGGCCTATAATGAGCAGTTCTTC
TRBV28,TRBD2,TRBJ2-7,-,CASTLSGISYEQYF,TGTGCCAGCACCCTTAGCGGGATATCCTACGAGCAGTACTTC
TRBV18,-,TRBJ1-4,once,CASSPDSATNEKLFF,TGTGCCAGCTCACCAGACAGCGCAACTAATGAAAAACTGTTTTTT
TRBV5-1,TRBD2,TRBJ2-1,-,CASSWTSGGAREQFF,TGCGCCAGCAGCTGGACCAGCGGGGGGGCCCGTGAGCAGTTCTTC
TRBV7-9,TRBD1,TRBJ2-7,-,CASSLDPEGAEQYF,TGTGCCAGCAGCTTAGACCCCGAGGGGGCCGAGCAGTACTTC